This T cell receptor (beta chain) appears in the sequencing data of a study of cytomegalovirus exposure and HLA in healthy donors. As for the study in general: Within the Caucasian-associated ancestry cluster were roughly 81% of the roughly 400 genotyped donors.

Germline lookup yields CDR1 SGDLS and CDR2 YYNGEE. The V gene end was trimmed by 4 bases and the J gene end by 5 bases; junction bases not matched to a gene: 12. The CDR3 is 19 amino acids. Regarding the study as a whole: An analysis that came later showed most CMV-associated TCR beta chains appearing HLA-restricted. DRB1 had the most TCR associations and HLA-C the fewest, a later analysis found, with rates varying by HLA locus.

PCR primers comprised 60 Vbeta and 13 Jbeta primers. Sequenced by immunoSEQ multiplex PCR; TCRdb stores in-frame clones only, minus some. The top ten hold roughly 2.3% of the sample, which has 90,000 to 120,000 clones, 70% to 80% seen once. This clone was seen only a few times. Its target is unknown. The receptor comes from a man between 18 and 29 years old in good health and CMV-seronegative. The sample taken for sequencing was PBMCs. The chain couples TRBV9 to TRBJ2-1, with 16 nucleotides matching TRBD2. CDR3 sequence reads: CASSPTPGLAGGPDNEQFF. CDR3 in DNA: TGTGCCAGCAGCCCCACCCCGGGACTAGCGGGGGGGCCGGACAATGAGCAGTTCTTC.